What follows are 10 T cell receptor beta chains derived from one specimen sequenced in a study of control samples from healthy donors and cancer patients. Here immunoSEQ multiplex PCR was the method, and the copy in TCRdb shows in-frame clones only, minus some. The sample lists roughly 450,000 clones, 90% occurring once. Sample: PBMCs. These receptors all come from a man in his forties with head and neck cancer.

This chain connects TRBV6-5 to TRBJ1-5; tentative D call: TRBD1 (6 bases). CDR1 and CDR2 from the germline V gene are MNHEY and SVGAGI. The CDR3 runs to 15 residues. V was cut by 0 bases and J by 6 bases, with 12 bases left in between. The CDR3 loop is CASSYSVQGGQPQHF. As DNA, the CDR3 is TGTGCCAGCAGTTACTCGGTACAGGGTGGTCAGCCCCAGCATTTT.

On this clone itself: One end of the junction varies from germline; a read error may be responsible. The rearrangement uses TRBV5-6 and TRBJ2-2; D possibly corresponds to TRBD2 (5 bases). The CDR3 contains 15 residues. Germline V gene data show CDR1 as SGHDT and CDR2 as YYEEEE. CDR3 nucleotide sequence: TGTGCCAGCAGCTTGCGGCAGACTAACATCGGGGAGCTGTTTTTT. It encodes CASSLRQTNIGELFF.

The sample holds one count of this clone. This sequence joins TRBV13 and TRBJ1-1, with a weak D call TRBD1 (5 bases). Per germline, CDR1 PRHDT and CDR2 FYEKMQ (reference sequence). This CDR3 has 16 amino acids. Trimming removed 2 bases at V and 3 bases at J, with 16 bases between. The CDR3 sequence: CASSLPLRGEDTEAFF. The CDR3, as DNA: TGTGCCAGCAGCTTACCCCTAAGGGGCGAAGACACTGAAGCTTTCTTT.

This clone showed up just once. This sequence joins TRBV2 and TRBJ2-5, with D maybe TRBD2 (5 bases). CDR1 and CDR2 (germline): SNHLY, FYNNEI. There are 15 residues in the CDR3. The V and J ends lost 4 bases and 2 bases respectively, with 14 bases between them. DNA of the CDR3: TGTGCCAGCAGTGTCCTTGGGCGAGGGCAAGAGACCCAGTACTTC. Its protein is CASSVLGRGQETQYF.

The V and J genes are TRBV11-2 and TRBJ2-7; 9 bases map to TRBD2. This CDR3 comprises 16 residues. The germline CDR1 and CDR2 sequences are SGHAT and FQNNGV. The junction had 6 bases not matched to a gene; V was cut back by 0 bases and J by 3 bases. The CDR3 reads CASSLDRLAGYYEQYF. CDR3 nucleotides: TGTGCCAGCAGCTTAGATCGCCTAGCGGGGTACTACGAGCAGTACTTC.

Concerning this clone: An end of the junction differs from the germline gene, which may be a read error. This same CDR3 is encoded by further DNA sequences in the sample. J is TRBJ1-1 and V is TRBV7-7; D is ambiguous. Germline assignment: CDR1 SSHAT and CDR2 FNYEAQ (reference sequence). This CDR3 is 13 amino acids long. The CDR3 loop reads CASSLDRNTEAFF. The CDR3 DNA reads TGTGCTAGCAGCTTAGATCGGAACACTGAAGCTTTCTTT. The full variable domain, with the rest looked up from reference TRBV7-7 and TRBJ1-1, is GAGVSQSPRYKVTKRGQDVTLRCDPISSHATLYWYQQALGQGPEFLTYFNYEAQPDKSGLPSDRFSAERPEGSISTLTIQRTEQRDSAMYRCASSLDRNTEAFFGQGTRLTVV.

This clone was seen a handful of times. Other DNA sequences in the sample encode the same CDR3. J is TRBJ1-5 and V is TRBV7-2, with 7 bases matching TRBD1. V was pared by 3 bases and J by 7 bases, with 3 bases of the junction left unmatched. Germline V gene data show CDR1 as SGHTA and CDR2 as FQGNSA. The CDR3 spans 13 residues. The CDR3 coding sequence is TGTGCCAGCAGCTTGCAGGGGGGACAGCCCCAGCATTTT. Translated: CASSLQGGQPQHF.

The chain recombines TRBV18 with TRBJ2-5, with 12 bases identical to TRBD2. Trimming at V came to 5 bases and at J to 4 bases, leaving 5 bases not matched to a gene. This CDR3 has 15 amino acids. Looked up from germline, CDR1 is KGHSH and CDR2 is LQKENI. The CDR3 region is CASSSGLAGLETQYF. CDR3 nucleotide sequence: TGTGCCAGCTCAAGTGGACTAGCGGGGCTAGAGACCCAGTACTTC. The complete variable domain, with remaining parts taken from reference TRBV18 and TRBJ2-5, reads NAGVMQNPRHLVRRRGQEARLRCSPMKGHSHVYWYRQLPEEGLKFMVYLQKENIIDESGMPKERFSAEFPKEGPSILRIQQVVRGDSAAYFCASSSGLAGLETQYFGPGTRLLVL.

The V call is TRBV3-1 (or the pseudogene TRBV3-2), the J call TRBJ2-5, with TRBD2 matching over 9 bases. Germline V gives CDR1 LGHDT, CDR2 YNNKEL (reference sequence). The CDR3 length is 16 residues. With V trimmed by 0 bases and J by 2 bases, 4 bases remained unmatched. In DNA form, the CDR3 reads TGTGCCAGCAGCCAAGAAGCTAGCGGGAAGCAAGAGACCCAGTACTTC. Protein: CASSQEASGKQETQYF.

The chain uses TRBV28 and TRBJ2-1; D uncertain. Between the trimmed V and J ends, which lost 1 base and 5 bases, there was a span of 12 bases. The CDR3 totals 15 residues. CDR1 and CDR2 from the germline V gene are MDHEN and SYDVKM. The CDR3 DNA follows: TGTGCCAGCAGTTTATTGGCGGACCAAAACAATGAGCAGTTCTTC. It encodes CASSLLADQNNEQFF. Looking up the rest from reference TRBV28 and TRBJ2-1 gives the full variable domain: DVKVTQSSRYLVKRTGEKVFLECVQDMDHENMFWYRQDPGLGLRLIYFSYDVKMKEKGDIPEGYSVSREKKERFSLILESASTNQTSMYLCASSLLADQNNEQFFGPGTRLTVL.